The clone carrying this T cell receptor beta chain was observed a handful of times. This entry comes from a study of blood T cell repertoires in COVID-19. Across the whole study: The origin of the acute and convalescent COVID-19 samples was the United States, Italy and Spain. PBMCs, B-cell-depleted T cells, or T cells provided the cDNA or gDNA that made up the material.

CDR1 is SGHNT and CDR2 is YYREEE in the germline V gene (reference sequence). The CDR3 consists of 16 residues. Trimming took off 0 bases at V and 0 bases at J, with 12 bases between the two ends. As handled by the study authors: Researchers report that nucleated cell counts were estimated from reference gene primer amplification. The data were produced by immunoSEQ multiplex PCR, yet TCRdb's version contains in-frame clones alone and is incomplete. The V and J calls and clone size were taken over from that table, and D and trimming were inferred from the DNA. The sample holds roughly 150,000 clones, around four fifths seen once.

J is TRBJ1-1 and V is TRBV5-4; TRBD1 is a possible D gene (6 bases). Sequencing was carried out using peripheral blood. The sequence was obtained from an elderly woman with COVID-19, enrolled during active disease. The CDR3 coding sequence is TGTGCCAGCAGCTTGGGGACAGTCTCAATGAACACTGAAGCTTTCTTT. Amino acids: CASSLGTVSMNTEAFF.